These 14 T cell receptor beta chains were all obtained from the same sample, sequenced in a study of cytomegalovirus exposure and HLA in healthy donors. The primer mix had 60 Vbeta and 13 Jbeta primers. Sequencing used immunoSEQ multiplex PCR; TCRdb keeps in-frame clones, though not all of them. The profile shows approximately 290,000 clones, 80% of them singletons. The sequencing sample was made of PBMCs. These receptors were obtained from a girl aged 2-15 years in good health and CMV-seronegative.

This clone was counted a single time. The V gene is TRBV6-6, the J gene TRBJ1-5, with 7 nucleotides matching TRBD1. The CDR3 loop spans 14 amino acids. J lost 4 bases, V lost 0 bases, and 0 bases had no gene match. Germline-derived CDR1 and CDR2 are MNHNY and SVGAGI (reference sequence). The DNA for the CDR3 is TGTGCCAGCAGTTACTCGGGACAGAATCAGCCCCAGCATTTT. This sequence encodes CASSYSGQNQPQHF.

The chain combines TRBV27 with TRBJ2-1; D not resolved. With 2 bases removed from V and 5 bases from J, the gap between germline ends came to 10 bases. The CDR3 length is 14 residues. CDR1 is MNHEY, CDR2 SMNVEV, per germline (reference sequence). DNA for the CDR3: TGTGCCAGCAGTTTAGCCTGGCAGAACAATGAGCAGTTCTTC. It yields the protein CASSLAWQNNEQFF.

The chain employs TRBV6-6 and TRBJ1-1; 7 bases are a match to TRBD1. Germline CDR1 is MNHNY and CDR2 is SVGAGI (reference sequence). The CDR3 covers 11 residues. The ends lost 7 bases at V and 12 bases at J; junction bases unmatched: 8. The CDR3 nucleotides are TGTGCCAGCACTAGGGGGACAGCAACTTTCTTT. It is translated as CASTRGTATFF.

This chain uses TRBV5-4 with TRBJ2-3; D perhaps matches TRBD2 (6 bases). Germline V gene lookup returns CDR1 SGHNT and CDR2 YYREEE (reference sequence). Trimming stripped 4 bases from V and 3 bases from J, with 18 bases between. CDR3 size: 16 residues. In DNA form, the CDR3 reads TGTGCCAGCAGCCCCCGTTGGGGGGAAGGGACAGATACGCAGTATTTT. Its translation is CASSPRWGEGTDTQYF.

The CDR3 region has the DNA TGTGCCAGTAGTATAGCCGGGGGGCGGGTGGATACGCAGTATTTT. Residues: CASSIAGGRVDTQYF. The chain combines TRBV19 with TRBJ2-3, with D possibly being TRBD2 (7 bases). Trimming left V 1 base short and J 6 bases short, with 14 bases between. The V gene's germline CDR1 is LNHDA and CDR2 SQIVND (reference sequence). CDR3 length: 15 amino acids.

This clone was detected once. The rearrangement joins TRBV5-1 to TRBJ2-7; possibly TRBD2 for D (5 bases). Trimming took 7 bases from V and 2 from J, leaving 16 bases between them. The CDR3 sequence is 14 residues long. Germline-derived CDR1 and CDR2 are SGHRS and YFSETQ. The DNA for the CDR3 is TGCGCCAGCTCCCGCCTAGCTGACACCTACGAGCAGTACTTC. Protein sequence: CASSRLADTYEQYF.

The chain links TRBV6-5 to TRBJ2-5; 10 nucleotides align to TRBD1. Trimming removed 0 bases from V and 5 bases from J; junction bases left unmatched: 3. The CDR3 loop spans 15 amino acids. Germline V CDR1 and CDR2: MNHEY, SVGAGI. The CDR3, as DNA: TGTGCCAGCAGTTACTCGGGACAGGGGTGGGAGACCCAGTACTTC. This translates into CASSYSGQGWETQYF.

The chain carries TRBV27 and TRBJ2-7; 8 bases agree with TRBD1. The CDR3 spans 16 residues. Per the germline V gene, CDR1 is MNHEY and CDR2 is SMNVEV (reference sequence). V lost 6 bases and J lost 2; bases outside the gene matches: 12. The CDR3 region has the DNA TGTGCCAGCAGCCGATTGGACAGGGTTGGTACCTACGAGCAGTACTTC. It yields the protein CASSRLDRVGTYEQYF.

This chain uses TRBV2 with TRBJ1-2; TRBD1 might be the D (6 bases). With 8 bases removed from V and 4 bases from J, the gap between germline ends came to 20 bases. Germline V gene sequence: CDR1 SNHLY, CDR2 FYNNEI. The CDR3 extends over 15 amino acids. The CDR3, as DNA: TGTGCCAGCCATGGATTGGGCAGGGGAGTCTATGGCTACACCTTC. Translating it yields CASHGLGRGVYGYTF. The entire variable domain, with the rest obtained from reference TRBV2 and TRBJ1-2, is as follows: EPEVTQTPSHQVTQMGQEVILRCVPISNHLYFYWYRQILGQKVEFLVSFYNNEISEKSEIFDDQFSVERPDGSNFTLKIRSTKLEDSAMYFCASHGLGRGVYGYTFGSGTRLTVV.

This chain links TRBV18 with TRBJ1-1; tentatively, D is TRBD1 (6 bases). The ends were cut back, 6 bases at V and 7 bases at J, with 18 bases in the middle. The CDR3 has 14 amino acids. Germline CDR1 and CDR2: KGHSH and LQKENI. CDR3 nucleotide sequence: TGTGCCAGCTCTCCCAGGGGTTATGATGATGAAGCTTTCTTT. Its translation: CASSPRGYDDEAFF.

The chain links TRBV6-5 to TRBJ1-4; 10 bases map to TRBD1. Germline V gene lookup returns CDR1 MNHEY and CDR2 SVGAGI. Trimming at V came to 8 bases and at J to 6 bases, leaving 6 bases not matched to a gene. This CDR3 has 14 residues. For the CDR3, the DNA is TGTGCCAGCTCGTCGGACAGGGGGTATGAAAAACTGTTTTTT. This gives the protein CASSSDRGYEKLFF.

The chain employs TRBV4-2 and TRBJ2-1; 10 bases agree with TRBD2. The CDR3 has 17 amino acids. Per the germline V gene, CDR1 is LGHNA and CDR2 is YNFKEQ. Losses at the gene ends were 4 bases for V and 4 bases for J; bases not matched to a gene: 10. The CDR3 reads CASSPLFSGGTYNEQFF. In DNA, the CDR3 is TGTGCCAGCAGCCCACTCTTTAGCGGGGGGACGTACAATGAGCAGTTCTTC.

The chain recombines TRBV6-5 with TRBJ2-7; 12 bases agree with TRBD1. Germline V CDR1 and CDR2: MNHEY, SVGAGI. Germline trimming cut 6 bases from V and 8 bases from J; bases unmatched to any gene: 11. The CDR3 extends over 15 amino acids. The CDR3 reads CASRNTGTGGGKQYF. In nucleotides, the CDR3 is TGTGCCAGCAGGAACACTGGGACAGGGGGCGGCAAGCAGTACTTC.

V gene TRBV29-1 combines with J gene TRBJ1-6; a possible D gene is TRBD1 (5 bases). V was trimmed by 5 bases and J by 14 bases, leaving 13 bases between them. The CDR3 consists of 11 residues. Germline loops: CDR1 SQVTM, CDR2 ANQGSEA. CDR3 in amino acids: CSVRQGGTLHF. The CDR3 DNA follows: TGCAGCGTTCGGCAGGGAGGGACCCTCCACTTT. Filled out from reference TRBV29-1 and TRBJ1-6, the complete variable domain reads SAVISQKPSRDICQRGTSLTIQCQVDSQVTMMFWYRQQPGQSLTLIATANQGSEATYESGFVIDKFPISRPNLTFSTLTVSNMSPEDSSIYLCSVRQGGTLHFGNGTRLTVT.